The T cell receptor beta chain described here comes from a study of regulatory T cells in long-lasting Graves disease. Study-level findings and limits: Persistent patients shared about 3,000 public clonotypes among themselves. Newly diagnosed patients shared fewer, at under 1,000.

The CDR3 sequence is 17 residues long. V was trimmed by 7 bases and J by 0 bases, leaving 21 bases between them. Germline CDR1 is MNHNS and CDR2 is SASEGT. Sample time point: persistent/refractory GD, antithyroid drugs over 5 years with positive TRAb. The TCR library was made from RNA extracted from PBMCs. This clonotype was seen ten or more times. Its specificity is not known. The authors built TCR beta libraries using iRepertoire HTBI primers and Arm-PCR of CDR3 regions. TCRdb ran MiXCR on the multiplex PCR reads and lists one entry per CDR3 protein. The sample carries around 400,000 distinct CDR3 sequences, roughly a fifth recorded once.

This receptor was obtained from a female donor with Graves disease. The specimen was peripheral blood mononuclear cells (PBMCs), collected when the disease was refractory, from a patient treated with antithyroid drugs. This chain links TRBV6-1 with TRBJ1-1; D might be TRBD1 (5 bases). The CDR3: CASTDHRSGRLNTEAFF. CDR3 bases: TGTGCCAGCACCGATCACCGTTCGGGACGGTTGAACACTGAAGCTTTCTTT.